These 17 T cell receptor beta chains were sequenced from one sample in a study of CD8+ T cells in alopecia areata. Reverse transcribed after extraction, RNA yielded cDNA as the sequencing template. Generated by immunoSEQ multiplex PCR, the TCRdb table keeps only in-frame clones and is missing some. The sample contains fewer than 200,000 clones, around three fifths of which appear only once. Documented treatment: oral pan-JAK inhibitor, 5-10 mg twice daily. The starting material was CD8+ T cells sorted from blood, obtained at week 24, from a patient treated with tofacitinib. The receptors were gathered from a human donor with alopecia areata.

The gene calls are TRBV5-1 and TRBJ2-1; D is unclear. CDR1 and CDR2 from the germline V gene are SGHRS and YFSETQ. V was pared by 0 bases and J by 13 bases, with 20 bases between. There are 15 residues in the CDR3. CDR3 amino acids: CASSLVGSFLGLQFF. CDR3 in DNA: TGCGCCAGCAGCTTGGTTGGCAGTTTTCTTGGTCTACAGTTCTTC. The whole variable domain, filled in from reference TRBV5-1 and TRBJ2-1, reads KAGVTQTPRYLIKTRGQQVTLSCSPISGHRSVSWYQQTPGQGLQFLFEYFSETQRNKGNFPGRFSGRQFSNSRSEMNVSTLELGDSALYLCASSLVGSFLGLQFFGPGTRLTVL.

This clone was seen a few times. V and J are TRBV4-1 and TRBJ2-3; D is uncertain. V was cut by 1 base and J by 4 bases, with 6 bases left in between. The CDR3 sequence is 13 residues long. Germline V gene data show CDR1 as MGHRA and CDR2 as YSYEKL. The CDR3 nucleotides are TGCGCCAGCAGCCAAGTTGCGGCAGATACGCAGTATTTT. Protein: CASSQVAADTQYF.

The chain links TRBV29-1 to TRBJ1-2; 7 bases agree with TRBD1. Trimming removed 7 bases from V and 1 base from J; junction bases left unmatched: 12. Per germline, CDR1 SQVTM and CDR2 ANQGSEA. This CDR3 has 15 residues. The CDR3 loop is CSAPRGAGLNYGYTF. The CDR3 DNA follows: TGCAGCGCGCCCAGGGGGGCCGGACTTAACTATGGCTACACCTTC.

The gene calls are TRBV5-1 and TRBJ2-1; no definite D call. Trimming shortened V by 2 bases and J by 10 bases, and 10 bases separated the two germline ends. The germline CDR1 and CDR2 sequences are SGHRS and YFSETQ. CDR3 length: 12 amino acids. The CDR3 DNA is TGCGCCAGCAGCTTCGTTGAATCGGAGCAGTTCTTC. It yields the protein CASSFVESEQFF.

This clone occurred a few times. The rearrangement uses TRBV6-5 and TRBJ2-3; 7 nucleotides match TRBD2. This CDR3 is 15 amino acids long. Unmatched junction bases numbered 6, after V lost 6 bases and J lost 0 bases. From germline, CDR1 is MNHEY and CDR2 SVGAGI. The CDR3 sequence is CASRPPGLSTDTQYF. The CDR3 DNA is TGTGCCAGCAGACCTCCGGGACTAAGCACAGATACGCAGTATTTT.

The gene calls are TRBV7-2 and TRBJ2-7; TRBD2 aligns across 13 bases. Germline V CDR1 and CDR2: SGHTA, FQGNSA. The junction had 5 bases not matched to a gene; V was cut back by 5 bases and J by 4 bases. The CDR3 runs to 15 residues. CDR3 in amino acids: CASSNRTSGRYEQYF. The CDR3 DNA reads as TGTGCCAGCAGCAATCGGACTAGCGGGAGATACGAGCAGTACTTC.

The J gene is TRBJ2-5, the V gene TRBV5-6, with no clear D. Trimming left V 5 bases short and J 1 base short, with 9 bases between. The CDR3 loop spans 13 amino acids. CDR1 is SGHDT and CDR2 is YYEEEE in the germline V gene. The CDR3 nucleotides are TGTGCCAGCAGTGGACGGATCCAAGAGACCCAGTACTTC. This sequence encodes CASSGRIQETQYF.

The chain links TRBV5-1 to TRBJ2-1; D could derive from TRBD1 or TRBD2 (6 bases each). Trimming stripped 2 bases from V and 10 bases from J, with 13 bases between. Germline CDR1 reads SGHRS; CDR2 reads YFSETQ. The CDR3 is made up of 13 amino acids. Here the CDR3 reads CASSLTGATEQFF. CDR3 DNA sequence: TGCGCCAGCAGCTTAACGGGGGCCACGGAGCAGTTCTTC.

CDR3 nucleotide sequence: TGTGCCAGCAGTGAAGGGGGCTCCCGAAACATTCAGTACTTC. The encoded protein is CASSEGGSRNIQYF. The rearrangement joins TRBV6-1 to TRBJ2-4, with D tentatively TRBD1 (5 bases). V lost 1 base and J 6 bases, leaving 10 bases between the germline ends. The germline gives CDR1 MNHNS, CDR2 SASEGT. CDR3 length: 14 amino acids.

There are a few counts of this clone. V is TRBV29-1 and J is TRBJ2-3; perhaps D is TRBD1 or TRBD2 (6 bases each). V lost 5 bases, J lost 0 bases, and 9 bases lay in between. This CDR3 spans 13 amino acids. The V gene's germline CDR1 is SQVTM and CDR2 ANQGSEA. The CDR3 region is CSVWGASTDTQYF. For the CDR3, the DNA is TGCAGCGTTTGGGGGGCTAGCACAGATACGCAGTATTTT.

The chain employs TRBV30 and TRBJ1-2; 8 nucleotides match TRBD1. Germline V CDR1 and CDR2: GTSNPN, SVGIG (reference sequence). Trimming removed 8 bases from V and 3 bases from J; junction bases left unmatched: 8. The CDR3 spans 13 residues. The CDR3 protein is CAHHRGYDYGYTF. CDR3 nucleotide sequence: TGTGCCCATCACAGGGGGTATGACTATGGCTACACCTTC.

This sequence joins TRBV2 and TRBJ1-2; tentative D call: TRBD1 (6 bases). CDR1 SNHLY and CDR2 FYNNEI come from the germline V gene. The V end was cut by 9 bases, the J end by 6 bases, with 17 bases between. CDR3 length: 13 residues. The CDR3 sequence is CARPRTVKNGYTF. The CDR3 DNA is TGTGCCAGACCAAGGACAGTTAAGAATGGCTACACCTTC.

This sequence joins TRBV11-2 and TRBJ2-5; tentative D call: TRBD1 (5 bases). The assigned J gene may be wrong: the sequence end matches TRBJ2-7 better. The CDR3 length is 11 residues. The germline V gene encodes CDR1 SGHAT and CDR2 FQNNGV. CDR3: CASSDSYEQYF. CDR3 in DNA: TGTGCCAGCAGCGACAGCTACGAGCAGTACTTC.

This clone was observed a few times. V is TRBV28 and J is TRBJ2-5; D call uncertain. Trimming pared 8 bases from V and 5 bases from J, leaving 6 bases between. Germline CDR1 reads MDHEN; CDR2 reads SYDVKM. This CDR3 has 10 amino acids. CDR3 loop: CASAKETQYF. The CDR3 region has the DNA TGTGCCAGCGCCAAGGAGACCCAGTACTTC. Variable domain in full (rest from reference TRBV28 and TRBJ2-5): DVKVTQSSRYLVKRTGEKVFLECVQDMDHENMFWYRQDPGLGLRLIYFSYDVKMKEKGDIPEGYSVSREKKERFSLILESASTNQTSMYLCASAKETQYFGPGTRLLVL.

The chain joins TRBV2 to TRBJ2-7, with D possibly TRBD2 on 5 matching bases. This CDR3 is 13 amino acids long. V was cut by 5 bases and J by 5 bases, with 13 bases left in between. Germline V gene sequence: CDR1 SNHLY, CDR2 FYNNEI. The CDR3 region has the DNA TGTGCCAGCAGTCGCGGGTCTTCGAACGAGCAGTACTTC. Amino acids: CASSRGSSNEQYF.

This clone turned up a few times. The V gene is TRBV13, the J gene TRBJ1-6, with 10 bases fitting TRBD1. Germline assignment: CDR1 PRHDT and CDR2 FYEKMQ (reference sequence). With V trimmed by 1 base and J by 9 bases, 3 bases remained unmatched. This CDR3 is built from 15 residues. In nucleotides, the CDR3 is TGTGCCAGCAGCTTAGCCGGGACAGGGGTTTCACCCCTCCACTTT. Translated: CASSLAGTGVSPLHF.

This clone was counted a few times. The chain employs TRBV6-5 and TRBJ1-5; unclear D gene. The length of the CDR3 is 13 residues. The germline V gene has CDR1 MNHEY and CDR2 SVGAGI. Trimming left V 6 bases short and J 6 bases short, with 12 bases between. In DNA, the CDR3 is TGTGCCAGCAGCTACGGTACAGCTCAGCCCCAGCATTTT. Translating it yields CASSYGTAQPQHF.